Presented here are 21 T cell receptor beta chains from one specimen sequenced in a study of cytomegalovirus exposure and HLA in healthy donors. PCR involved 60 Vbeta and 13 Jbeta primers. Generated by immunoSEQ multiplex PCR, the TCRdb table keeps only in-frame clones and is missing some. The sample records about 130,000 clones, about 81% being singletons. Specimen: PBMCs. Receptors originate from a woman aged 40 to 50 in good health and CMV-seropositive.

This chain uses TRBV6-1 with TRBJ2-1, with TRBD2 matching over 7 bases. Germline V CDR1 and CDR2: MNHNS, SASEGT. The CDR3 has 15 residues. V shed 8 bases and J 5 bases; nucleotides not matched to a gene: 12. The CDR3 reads CASPNLASGNNEQFF. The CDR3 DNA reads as TGTGCCAGCCCGAATCTTGCTAGCGGAAACAATGAGCAGTTCTTC.

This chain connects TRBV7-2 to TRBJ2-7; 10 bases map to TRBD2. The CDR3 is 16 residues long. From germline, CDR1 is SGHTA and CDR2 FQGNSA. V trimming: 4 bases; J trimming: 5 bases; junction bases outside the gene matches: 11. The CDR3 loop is CASSSTLAGVVDEQYF. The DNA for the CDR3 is TGTGCCAGCAGCTCCACCCTAGCGGGAGTCGTCGACGAGCAGTACTTC.

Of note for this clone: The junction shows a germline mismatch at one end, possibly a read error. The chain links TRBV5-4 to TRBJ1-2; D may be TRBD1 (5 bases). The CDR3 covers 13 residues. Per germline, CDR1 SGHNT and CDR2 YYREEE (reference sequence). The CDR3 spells CASSPLGGFLPIF. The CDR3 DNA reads TGTGCCAGCAGCCCGCTCGGGGGGTTCCTCCCTATCTTC.

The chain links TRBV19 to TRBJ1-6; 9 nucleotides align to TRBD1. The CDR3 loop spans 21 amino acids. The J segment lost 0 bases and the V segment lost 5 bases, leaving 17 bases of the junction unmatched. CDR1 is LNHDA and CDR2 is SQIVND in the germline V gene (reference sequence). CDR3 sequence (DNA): TGTGCCAGTAGTCCGGCTCCCGGGACAGGGACCCACACCTCCTATAATTCACCCCTCCACTTT. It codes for CASSPAPGTGTHTSYNSPLHF.

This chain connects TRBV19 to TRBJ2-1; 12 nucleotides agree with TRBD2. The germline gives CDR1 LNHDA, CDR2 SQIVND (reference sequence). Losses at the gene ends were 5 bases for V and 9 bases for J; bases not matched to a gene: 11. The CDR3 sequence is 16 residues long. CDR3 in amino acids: CASSPRLAGVGSEQFF. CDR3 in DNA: TGTGCCAGTAGTCCCCGACTAGCGGGAGTAGGTAGTGAGCAGTTCTTC.

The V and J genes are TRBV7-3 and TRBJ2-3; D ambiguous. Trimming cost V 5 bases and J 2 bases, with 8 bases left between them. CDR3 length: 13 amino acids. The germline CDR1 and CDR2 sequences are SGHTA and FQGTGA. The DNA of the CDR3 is TGTGCCAGCAGCAAAACTGTCACAGATACGCAGTATTTT. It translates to CASSKTVTDTQYF.

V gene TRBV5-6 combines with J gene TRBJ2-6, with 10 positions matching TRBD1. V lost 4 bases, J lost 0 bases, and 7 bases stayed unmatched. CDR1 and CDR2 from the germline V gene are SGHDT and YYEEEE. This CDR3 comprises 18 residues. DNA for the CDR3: TGTGCCAGCAGCCCGCGGACAGGGGGAAACTCTGGGGCCAACGTCCTGACTTTC. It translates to CASSPRTGGNSGANVLTF.

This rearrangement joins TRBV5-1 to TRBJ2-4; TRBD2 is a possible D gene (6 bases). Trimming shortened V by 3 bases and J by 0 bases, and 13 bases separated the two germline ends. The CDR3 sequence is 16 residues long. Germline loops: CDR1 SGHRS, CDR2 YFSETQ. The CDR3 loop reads CASSSWGELAKNIQYF. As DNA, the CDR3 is TGCGCCAGCAGCTCATGGGGGGAGTTAGCCAAAAACATTCAGTACTTC.

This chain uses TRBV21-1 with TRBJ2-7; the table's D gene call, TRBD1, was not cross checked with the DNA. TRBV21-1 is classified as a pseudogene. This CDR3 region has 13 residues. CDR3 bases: TGTGCCAGCCGACGGACAGGAGACTACGAGCAGTACTTC. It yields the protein CASRRTGDYEQYF.

The CDR3 protein is CASSLARGTYNEQFF. Written as DNA, the CDR3 is TGCGCCAGCAGCTTGGCCAGGGGTACATACAATGAGCAGTTCTTC. The chain combines TRBV5-1 with TRBJ2-1; D might be TRBD1 (6 bases). V shed 0 bases and J shed 4 bases, with 11 bases lying between them. Germline CDR1 is SGHRS and CDR2 is YFSETQ. CDR3 length equals 15 residues.

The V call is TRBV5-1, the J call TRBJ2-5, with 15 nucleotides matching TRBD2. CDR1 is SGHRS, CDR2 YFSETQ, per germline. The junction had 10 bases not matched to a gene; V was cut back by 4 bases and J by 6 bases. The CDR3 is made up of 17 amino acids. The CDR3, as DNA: TGCGCCAGCAGCCAGGGACTAGCGGGAGGTGGCCTTCAGACCCAGTACTTC. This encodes CASSQGLAGGGLQTQYF.

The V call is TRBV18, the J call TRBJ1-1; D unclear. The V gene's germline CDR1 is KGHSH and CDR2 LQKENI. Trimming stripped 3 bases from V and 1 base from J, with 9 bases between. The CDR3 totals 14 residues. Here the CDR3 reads CASSPGRENTEAFF. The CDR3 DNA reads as TGTGCCAGCTCACCTGGGCGGGAGAACACTGAAGCTTTCTTT.

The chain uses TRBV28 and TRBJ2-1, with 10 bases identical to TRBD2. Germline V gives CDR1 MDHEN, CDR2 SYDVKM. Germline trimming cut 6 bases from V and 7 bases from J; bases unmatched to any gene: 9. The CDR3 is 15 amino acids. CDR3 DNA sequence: TGTGCCAGCAGGAAAGCGGGAGGGGGGGGGAATGAGCAGTTCTTC. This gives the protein CASRKAGGGGNEQFF.

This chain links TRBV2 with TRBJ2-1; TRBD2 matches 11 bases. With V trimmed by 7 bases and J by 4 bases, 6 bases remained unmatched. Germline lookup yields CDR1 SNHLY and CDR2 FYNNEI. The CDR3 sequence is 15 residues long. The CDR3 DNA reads TGTGCCAGCATTAAGGGGACTAGCGGTTACAATGAGCAGTTCTTC. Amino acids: CASIKGTSGYNEQFF.

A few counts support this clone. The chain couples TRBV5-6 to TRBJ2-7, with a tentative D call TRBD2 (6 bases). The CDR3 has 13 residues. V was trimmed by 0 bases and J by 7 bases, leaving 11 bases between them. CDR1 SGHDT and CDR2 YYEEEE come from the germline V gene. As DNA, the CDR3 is TGTGCCAGCAGCTTGGCCGCGGGGTTTGAGCAGTACTTC. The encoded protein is CASSLAAGFEQYF. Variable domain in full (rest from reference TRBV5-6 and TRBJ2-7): DAGVTQSPTHLIKTRGQQVTLRCSPKSGHDTVSWYQQALGQGPQFIFQYYEEEERQRGNFPDRFSGHQFPNYSSELNVNALLLGDSALYLCASSLAAGFEQYFGPGTRLTVT.

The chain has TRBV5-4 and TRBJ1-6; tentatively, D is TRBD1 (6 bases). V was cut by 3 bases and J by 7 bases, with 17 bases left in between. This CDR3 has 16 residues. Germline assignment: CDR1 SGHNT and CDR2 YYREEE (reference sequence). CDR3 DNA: TGTGCCAGCAGCTCGGTGAGGACAGATAACAATTCACCCCTCCACTTT. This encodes CASSSVRTDNNSPLHF.

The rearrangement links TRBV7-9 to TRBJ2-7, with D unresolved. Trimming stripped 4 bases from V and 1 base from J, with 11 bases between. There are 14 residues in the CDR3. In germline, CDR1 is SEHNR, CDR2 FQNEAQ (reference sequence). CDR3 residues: CASSSPIQSYEQYF. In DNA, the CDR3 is TGTGCCAGCAGCTCCCCCATTCAGTCCTACGAGCAGTACTTC.

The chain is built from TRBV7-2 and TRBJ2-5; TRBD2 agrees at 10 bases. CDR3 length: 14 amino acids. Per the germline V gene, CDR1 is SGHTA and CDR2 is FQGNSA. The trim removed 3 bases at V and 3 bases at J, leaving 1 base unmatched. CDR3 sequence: CASSFGLAEETQYF. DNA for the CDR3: TGTGCCAGCAGCTTCGGACTAGCGGAAGAGACCCAGTACTTC. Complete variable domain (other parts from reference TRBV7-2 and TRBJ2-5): GAGVSQSPSNKVTEKGKDVELRCDPISGHTALYWYRQSLGQGLEFLIYFQGNSAPDKSGLPSDRFSAERTGGSVSTLTIQRTQQEDSAVYLCASSFGLAEETQYFGPGTRLLVL.

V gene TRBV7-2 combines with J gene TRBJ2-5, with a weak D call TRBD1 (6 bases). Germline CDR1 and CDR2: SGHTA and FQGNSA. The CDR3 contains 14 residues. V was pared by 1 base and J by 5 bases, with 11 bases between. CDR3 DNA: TGTGCCAGCAGCTTAGGGGGGCGCGGGGAGACCCAGTACTTC. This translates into CASSLGGRGETQYF.

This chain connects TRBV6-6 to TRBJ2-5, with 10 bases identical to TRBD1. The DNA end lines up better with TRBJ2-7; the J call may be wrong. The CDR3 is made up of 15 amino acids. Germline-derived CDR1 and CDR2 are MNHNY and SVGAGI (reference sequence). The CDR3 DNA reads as TGTGCCAGCAGACCTACTTGGGACAGGGGCTACGAGCAGTACTTC. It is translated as CASRPTWDRGYEQYF.

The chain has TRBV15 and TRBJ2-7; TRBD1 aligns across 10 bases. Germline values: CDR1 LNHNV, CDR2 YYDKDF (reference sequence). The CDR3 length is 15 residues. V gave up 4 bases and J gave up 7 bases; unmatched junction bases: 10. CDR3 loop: CATSIPGQGNREQYF. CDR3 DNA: TGTGCCACCAGCATACCGGGACAGGGGAATAGAGAGCAGTACTTC.